The 12 T cell receptor beta chains listed next were all sequenced from one sample in a study of beta chain features in type 1 diabetes. Of the isolated RNA, all was reverse transcribed, and so the sequenced material was expressed TCRB transcripts. Some clones are missing from TCRdb's copy, which holds only in-frame ones; the method was immunoSEQ multiplex PCR. The repertoire holds approximately 38,000 clones, 64% seen once, with over 2% in the top ten. Specimen: Tregs from blood. All receptors come from a young woman in good health.

The chain recombines TRBV5-8 with TRBJ2-1, with D possibly matching TRBD2 (5 bases). The CDR3 runs 12 residues. CDR1 SGHTS and CDR2 YDEGEE come from the germline V gene. Trimming pared 2 bases from V and 9 bases from J, leaving 9 bases between. CDR3 sequence (DNA): TGTGCCAGCAGCTTTTCCCTAGCTGAGCAGTTCTTC. This sequence encodes CASSFSLAEQFF.

This clone qualifies as medium-sized. The rearrangement links TRBV7-8 to TRBJ2-2; 9 bases match TRBD2. The junction had 4 bases not matched to a gene; V was cut back by 3 bases and J by 5 bases. The germline V gene encodes CDR1 SGHVS and CDR2 FQNEAQ. The CDR3 has 15 residues. The CDR3 spells CASSFGAGGTGELFF. As DNA, the CDR3 is TGTGCCAGCAGCTTTGGAGCGGGGGGTACCGGGGAGCTGTTTTTT.

The chain employs TRBV19 and TRBJ2-7; D may be TRBD1 (6 bases). The CDR3 is 13 residues long. With 6 bases removed from V and 2 bases from J, the gap between germline ends came to 11 bases. Germline V lookup: CDR1 LNHDA, CDR2 SQIVND (reference sequence). Here the CDR3 reads CASRGDTPYEQYF. The DNA for the CDR3 is TGTGCCAGTAGAGGGGACACCCCCTACGAGCAGTACTTC.

The genes are TRBV27 and TRBJ2-7, with 10 bases that match TRBD2. With V trimmed by 2 bases and J by 3 bases, 4 bases remained unmatched. CDR3 length: 15 residues. Looked up from germline, CDR1 is MNHEY and CDR2 is SMNVEV (reference sequence). The CDR3 DNA is TGTGCCAGCAGTTTAAGAGCTAGCGGGAGCTACGAGCAGTACTTC. Translating it yields CASSLRASGSYEQYF.

The chain carries TRBV7-2 and TRBJ2-1, with 9 bases aligning to TRBD1. The CDR3 is 13 residues long. The germline V gene encodes CDR1 SGHTA and CDR2 FQGNSA. J lost 7 bases, V lost 6 bases, and 4 bases had no gene match. The chain's CDR3 is CASRRTGVNEQFF. The CDR3 DNA sequence: TGTGCCAGCAGACGGACAGGGGTGAATGAGCAGTTCTTC.

The genes are TRBV2 and TRBJ2-2, with a weak D call TRBD2 (5 bases). The CDR3 extends over 14 amino acids. Deletions cut 6 bases from V and 8 bases from J, with 16 bases between. The germline V gene has CDR1 SNHLY and CDR2 FYNNEI. The CDR3 region is CASRLAREIGELFF. The CDR3 DNA reads TGTGCCAGCAGACTGGCCCGGGAAATAGGGGAGCTGTTTTTT.

The count of this clone is one. The chain carries TRBV6-5 and TRBJ2-1; TRBD2 agrees at 8 bases. CDR3 length: 16 residues. Germline V gene lookup returns CDR1 MNHEY and CDR2 SVGAGI. Losses at the gene ends were 0 bases for V and 4 bases for J; bases not matched to a gene: 5. CDR3 in amino acids: CASSYSITSGYNEQFF. The CDR3 region has the DNA TGTGCCAGCAGTTACTCGATAACTAGCGGTTACAATGAGCAGTTCTTC.

Only a few counts were recorded for this clone. The J gene is TRBJ2-5, the V gene TRBV2; 10 bases agree with TRBD2. Germline CDR1 SNHLY, CDR2 FYNNEI. Unmatched junction bases numbered 11, after V lost 6 bases and J lost 4 bases. The CDR3 is 16 amino acids. The CDR3 nucleotides are TGTGCCAGCAGAGCGGGGACTAGCGATCTTCCAGAGACCCAGTACTTC. This translates into CASRAGTSDLPETQYF.

On this clone: The same CDR3 also results from other DNA sequences found in this sample. The J gene is TRBJ1-1, the V gene TRBV20-1; D gene uncertain. Looked up from germline, CDR1 is DFQATT and CDR2 is SNEGSKA (reference sequence). The CDR3 runs 11 residues. V lost 4 bases to trimming and J lost 1 base, with 4 bases between them. The CDR3 reads CSAIRNTEAFF. Here the CDR3 DNA reads TGCAGTGCTATTCGGAACACTGAAGCTTTCTTT.

V and J are TRBV9 and TRBJ2-1; 7 nucleotides line up with TRBD2. The CDR3 totals 14 residues. CDR1 is SGDLS and CDR2 is YYNGEE in the germline V gene. With V trimmed by 4 bases and J by 7 bases, 8 bases remained unmatched. The CDR3 nucleotides are TGTGCCAGCAGCCAAATCGCGGGAGTTAATGAGCAGTTCTTC. Its translation: CASSQIAGVNEQFF.

This clone has a handful of counts. This chain connects TRBV5-4 to TRBJ2-7; 10 bases are a match to TRBD2. CDR3 length equals 15 residues. V shed 4 bases, J shed 4 bases, and the junction held 8 bases outside the gene matches. Germline V gene sequence: CDR1 SGHNT, CDR2 YYREEE (reference sequence). CDR3 loop: CASSRASGSRYEQYF. CDR3 DNA sequence: TGTGCCAGCAGCCGAGCTAGCGGGAGTCGGTACGAGCAGTACTTC.

The chain couples TRBV5-1 to TRBJ1-2; unclear D gene. Germline lookup yields CDR1 SGHRS and CDR2 YFSETQ. This CDR3 contains 15 residues. With 0 bases removed from V and 4 bases from J, the gap between germline ends came to 13 bases. As DNA, the CDR3 is TGCGCCAGCAGCTTGGCATTCGGGAGCTCCTATGGCTACACCTTC. Translation: CASSLAFGSSYGYTF.